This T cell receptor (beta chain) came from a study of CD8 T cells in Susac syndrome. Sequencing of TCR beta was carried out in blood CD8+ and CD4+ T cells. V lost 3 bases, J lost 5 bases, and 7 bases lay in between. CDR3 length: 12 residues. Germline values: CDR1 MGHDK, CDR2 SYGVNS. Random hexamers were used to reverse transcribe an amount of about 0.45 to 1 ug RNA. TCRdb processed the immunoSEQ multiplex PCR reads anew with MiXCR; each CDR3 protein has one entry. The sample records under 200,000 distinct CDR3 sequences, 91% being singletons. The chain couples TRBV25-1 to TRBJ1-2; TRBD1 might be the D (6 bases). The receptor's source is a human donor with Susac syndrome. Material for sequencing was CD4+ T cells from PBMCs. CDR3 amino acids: CASSERGYGYTF. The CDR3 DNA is TGTGCCAGCAGTGAGAGGGGGTATGGCTACACCTTC.